This TCR beta chain stems from a study of cytotoxic CD8 clonotypes in ibrutinib-treated CLL. General study results and limits: Rising at ibrutinib response, clonality subsequently fell back toward baseline at progression.

Sequencing was designed to attain a depth spanning 1 in 200,000 to 1 in 1 million T cells. TCRdb keeps only in-frame clones here, not all; method: immunoSEQ multiplex PCR. The data show more than 200,000 clones, around 70% seen once. About this clone itself: Antigen unknown.

The clonotype comes from a human donor with chronic lymphocytic leukemia. The source material was PBMCs, sampled after 12 months of ibrutinib treatment.

CDR3 sequence (DNA): TGCGCCAGCAGCTGGACTAGCGCCACCGGGGCCCAGTACTTC. This codes for CASSWTSATGAQYF. The chain is built from TRBV5-1 and TRBJ2-5; 9 bases align to TRBD2. The CDR3 sequence is 14 residues long. V lost 3 bases, J lost 9 bases, and 9 bases stayed unmatched. Germline values: CDR1 SGHRS, CDR2 YFSETQ.